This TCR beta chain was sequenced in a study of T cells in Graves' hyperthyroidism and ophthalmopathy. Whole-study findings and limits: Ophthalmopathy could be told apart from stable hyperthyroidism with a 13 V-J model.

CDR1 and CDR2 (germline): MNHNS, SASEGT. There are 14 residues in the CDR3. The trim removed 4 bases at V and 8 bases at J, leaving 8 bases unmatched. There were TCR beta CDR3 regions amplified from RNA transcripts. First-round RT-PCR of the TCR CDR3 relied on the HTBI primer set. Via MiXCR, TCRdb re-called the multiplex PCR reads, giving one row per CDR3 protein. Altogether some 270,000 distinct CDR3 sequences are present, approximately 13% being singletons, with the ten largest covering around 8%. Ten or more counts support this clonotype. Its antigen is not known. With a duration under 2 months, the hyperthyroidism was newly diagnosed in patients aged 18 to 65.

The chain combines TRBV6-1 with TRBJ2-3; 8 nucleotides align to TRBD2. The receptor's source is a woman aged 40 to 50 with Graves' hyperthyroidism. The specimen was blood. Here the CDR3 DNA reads TGTGCCAGCAGTGGGGGACTAGAGCTTGTTACGCAGTATTTT. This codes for CASSGGLELVTQYF.